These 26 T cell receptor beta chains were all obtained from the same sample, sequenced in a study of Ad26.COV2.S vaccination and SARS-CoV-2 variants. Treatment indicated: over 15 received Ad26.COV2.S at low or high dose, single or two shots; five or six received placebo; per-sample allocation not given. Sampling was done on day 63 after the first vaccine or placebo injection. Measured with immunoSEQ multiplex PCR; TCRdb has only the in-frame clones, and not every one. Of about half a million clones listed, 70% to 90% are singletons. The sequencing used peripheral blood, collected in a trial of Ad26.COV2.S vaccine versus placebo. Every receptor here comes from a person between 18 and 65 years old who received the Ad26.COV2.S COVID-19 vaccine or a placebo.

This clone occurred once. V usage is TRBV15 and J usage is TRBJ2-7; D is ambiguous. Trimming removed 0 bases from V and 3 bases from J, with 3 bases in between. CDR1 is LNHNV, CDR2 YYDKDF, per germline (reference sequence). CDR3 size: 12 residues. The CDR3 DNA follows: TGTGCCACCAGCAGAGAAGACTACGAGCAGTACTTC. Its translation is CATSREDYEQYF. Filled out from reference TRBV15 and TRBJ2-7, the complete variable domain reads DAMVIQNPRYQVTQFGKPVTLSCSQTLNHNVMYWYQQKSSQAPKLLFHYYDKDFNNEADTPDNFQSRRPNTSFCFLDIRSPGLGDTAMYLCATSREDYEQYFGPGTRLTVT.

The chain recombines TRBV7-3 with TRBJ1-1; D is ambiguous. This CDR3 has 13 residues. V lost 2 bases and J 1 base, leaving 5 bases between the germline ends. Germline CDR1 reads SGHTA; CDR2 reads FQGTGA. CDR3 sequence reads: CASSLLGNTEAFF. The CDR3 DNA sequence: TGTGCCAGCAGCTTACTTGGGAACACTGAAGCTTTCTTT.

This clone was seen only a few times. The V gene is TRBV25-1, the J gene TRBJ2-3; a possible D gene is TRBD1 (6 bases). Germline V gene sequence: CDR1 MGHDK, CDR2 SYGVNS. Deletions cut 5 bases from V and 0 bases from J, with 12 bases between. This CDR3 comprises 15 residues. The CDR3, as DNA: TGTGCCAGCAGTAAGAGGGGGTCTAGCACAGATACGCAGTATTTT. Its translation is CASSKRGSSTDTQYF.

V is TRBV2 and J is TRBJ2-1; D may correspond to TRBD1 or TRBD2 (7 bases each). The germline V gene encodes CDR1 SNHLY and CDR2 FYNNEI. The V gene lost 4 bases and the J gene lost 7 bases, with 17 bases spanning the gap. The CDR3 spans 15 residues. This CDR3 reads CASSGDSGVANEQFF. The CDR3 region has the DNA TGTGCCAGCAGTGGGGACAGCGGGGTTGCGAATGAGCAGTTCTTC.

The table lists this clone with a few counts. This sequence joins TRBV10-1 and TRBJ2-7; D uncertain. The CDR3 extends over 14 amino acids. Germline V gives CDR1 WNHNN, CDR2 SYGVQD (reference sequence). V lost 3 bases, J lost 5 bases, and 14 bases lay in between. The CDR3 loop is CASSEKSRWDEQYF. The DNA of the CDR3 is TGCGCCAGCAGTGAAAAGTCCAGGTGGGACGAGCAGTACTTC.

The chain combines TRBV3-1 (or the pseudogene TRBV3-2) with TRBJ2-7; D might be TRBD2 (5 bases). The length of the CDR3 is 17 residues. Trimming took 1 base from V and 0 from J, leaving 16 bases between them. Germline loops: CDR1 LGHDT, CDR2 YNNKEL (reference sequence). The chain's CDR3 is CASSQAGISGSSYEQYF. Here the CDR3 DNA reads TGTGCCAGCAGCCAAGCTGGGATCAGCGGTAGCTCCTACGAGCAGTACTTC.

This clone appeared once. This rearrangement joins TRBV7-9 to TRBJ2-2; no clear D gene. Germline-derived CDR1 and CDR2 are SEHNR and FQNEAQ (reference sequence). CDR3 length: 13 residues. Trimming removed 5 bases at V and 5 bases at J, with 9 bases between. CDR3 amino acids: CASSGVSTGELFF. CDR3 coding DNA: TGTGCCAGCAGCGGGGTCTCGACCGGGGAGCTGTTTTTT.

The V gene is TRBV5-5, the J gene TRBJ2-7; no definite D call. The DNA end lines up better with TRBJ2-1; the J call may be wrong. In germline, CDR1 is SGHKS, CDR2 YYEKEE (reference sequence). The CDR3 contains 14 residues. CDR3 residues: CASSLEPSYNEQFF. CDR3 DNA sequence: TGTGCCAGCAGCTTGGAACCCTCCTACAATGAGCAGTTCTTC.

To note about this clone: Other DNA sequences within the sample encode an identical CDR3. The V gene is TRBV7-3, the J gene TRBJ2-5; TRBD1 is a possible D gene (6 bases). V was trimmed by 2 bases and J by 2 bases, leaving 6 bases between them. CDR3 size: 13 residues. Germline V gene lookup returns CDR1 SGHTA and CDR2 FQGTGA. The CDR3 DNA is TGTGCCAGCAGCTTAGGACAGCAAGAGACCCAGTACTTC. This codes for CASSLGQQETQYF.

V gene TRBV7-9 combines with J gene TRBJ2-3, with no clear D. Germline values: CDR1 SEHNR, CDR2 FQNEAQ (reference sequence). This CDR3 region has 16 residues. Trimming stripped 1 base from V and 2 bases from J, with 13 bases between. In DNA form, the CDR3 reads TGTGCCAGCAGCTTAGTAATCACTATCAACACAGATACGCAGTATTTT. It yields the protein CASSLVITINTDTQYF. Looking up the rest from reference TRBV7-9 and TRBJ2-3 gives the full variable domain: DTGVSQNPRHKITKRGQNVTFRCDPISEHNRLYWYRQTLGQGPEFLTYFQNEAQLEKSRLLSDRFSAERPKGSFSTLEIQRTEQGDSAMYLCASSLVITINTDTQYFGPGTRLTVL.

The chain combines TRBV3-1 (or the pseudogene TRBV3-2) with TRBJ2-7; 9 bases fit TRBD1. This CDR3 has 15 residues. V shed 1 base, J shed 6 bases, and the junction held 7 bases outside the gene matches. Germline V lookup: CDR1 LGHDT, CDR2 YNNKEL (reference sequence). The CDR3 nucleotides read TGTGCCAGCAGCCAAGTCCCGGACAGGGGTCGCGAGCAGTACTTC. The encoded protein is CASSQVPDRGREQYF.

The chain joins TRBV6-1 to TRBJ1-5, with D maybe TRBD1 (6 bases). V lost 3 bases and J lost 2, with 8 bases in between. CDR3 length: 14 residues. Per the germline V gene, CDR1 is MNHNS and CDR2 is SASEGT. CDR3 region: CASSDAGGNQPQHF. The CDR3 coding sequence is TGTGCCAGCAGTGATGCAGGGGGCAATCAGCCCCAGCATTTT.

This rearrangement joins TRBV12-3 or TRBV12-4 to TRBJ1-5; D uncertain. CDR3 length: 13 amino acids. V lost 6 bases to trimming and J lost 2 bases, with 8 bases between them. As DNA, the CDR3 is TGTGCCAGCAGCCGGCCGGGCAATCAGCCCCAGCATTTT. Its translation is CASSRPGNQPQHF.

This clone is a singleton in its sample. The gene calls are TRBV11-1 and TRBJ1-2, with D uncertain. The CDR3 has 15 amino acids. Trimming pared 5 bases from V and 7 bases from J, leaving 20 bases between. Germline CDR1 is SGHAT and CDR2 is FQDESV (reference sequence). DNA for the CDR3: TGTGCCAGCAGCCCCCGGAGCCAGAACCACGGTGGCTACACCTTC. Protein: CASSPRSQNHGGYTF.

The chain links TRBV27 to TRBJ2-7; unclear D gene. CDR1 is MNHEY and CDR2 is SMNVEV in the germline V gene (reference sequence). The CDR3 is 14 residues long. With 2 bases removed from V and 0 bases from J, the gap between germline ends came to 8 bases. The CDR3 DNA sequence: TGTGCCAGCAGTTTAAGGTACAGCTCCTACGAGCAGTACTTC. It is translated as CASSLRYSSYEQYF.

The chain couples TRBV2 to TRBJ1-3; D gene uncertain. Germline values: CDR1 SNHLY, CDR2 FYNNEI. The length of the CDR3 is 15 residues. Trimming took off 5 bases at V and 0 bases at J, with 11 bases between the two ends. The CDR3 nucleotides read TGTGCCAGCAGTCCTGACGGATACTCTGGAAACACCATATATTTT. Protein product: CASSPDGYSGNTIYF.

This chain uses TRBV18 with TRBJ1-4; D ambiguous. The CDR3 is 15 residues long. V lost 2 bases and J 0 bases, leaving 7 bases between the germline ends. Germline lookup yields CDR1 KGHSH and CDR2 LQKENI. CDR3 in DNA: TGTGCCAGCTCACCAGTACATTCAACTAATGAAAAACTGTTTTTT. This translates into CASSPVHSTNEKLFF.

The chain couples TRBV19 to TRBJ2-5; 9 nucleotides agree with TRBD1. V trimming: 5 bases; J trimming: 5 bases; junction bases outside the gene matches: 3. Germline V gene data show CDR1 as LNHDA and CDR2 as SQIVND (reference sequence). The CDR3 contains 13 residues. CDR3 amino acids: CASSAGTGETQYF. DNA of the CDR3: TGTGCCAGTAGTGCAGGGACAGGGGAGACCCAGTACTTC. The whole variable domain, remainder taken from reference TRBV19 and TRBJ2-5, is DGGITQSPKYLFRKEGQNVTLSCEQNLNHDAMYWYRQDPGQGLRLIYYSQIVNDFQKGDIAEGYSVSREKKESFPLTVTSAQKNPTAFYLCASSAGTGETQYFGPGTRLLVL.

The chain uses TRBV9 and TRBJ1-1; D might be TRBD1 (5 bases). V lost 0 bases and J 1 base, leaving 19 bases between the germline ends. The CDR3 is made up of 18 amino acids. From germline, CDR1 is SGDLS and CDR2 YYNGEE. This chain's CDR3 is CASSVASGPIFGNTEAFF. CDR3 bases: TGTGCCAGCAGCGTAGCTTCGGGGCCAATCTTTGGGAACACTGAAGCTTTCTTT.

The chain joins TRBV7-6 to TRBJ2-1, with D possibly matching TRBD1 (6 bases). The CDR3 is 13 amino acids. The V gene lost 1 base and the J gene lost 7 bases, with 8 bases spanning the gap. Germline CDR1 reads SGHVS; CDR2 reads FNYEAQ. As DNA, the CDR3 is TGTGCCAGCAGCTTAGACAGGGCGAATGAGCAGTTCTTC. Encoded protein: CASSLDRANEQFF.

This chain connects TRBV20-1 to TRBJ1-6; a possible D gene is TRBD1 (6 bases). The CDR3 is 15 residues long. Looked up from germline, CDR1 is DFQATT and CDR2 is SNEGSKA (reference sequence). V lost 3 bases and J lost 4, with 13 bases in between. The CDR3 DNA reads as TGCAGTGCTAGTACAGGGATACAGTATAATTCACCCCTCCACTTT. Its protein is CSASTGIQYNSPLHF.

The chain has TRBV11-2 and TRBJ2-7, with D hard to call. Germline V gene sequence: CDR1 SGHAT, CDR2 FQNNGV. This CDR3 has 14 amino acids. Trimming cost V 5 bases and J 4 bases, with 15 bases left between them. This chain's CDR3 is CASSTPLTRYEQYF. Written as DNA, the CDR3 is TGTGCCAGCAGCACCCCCCTTACAAGATACGAGCAGTACTTC.

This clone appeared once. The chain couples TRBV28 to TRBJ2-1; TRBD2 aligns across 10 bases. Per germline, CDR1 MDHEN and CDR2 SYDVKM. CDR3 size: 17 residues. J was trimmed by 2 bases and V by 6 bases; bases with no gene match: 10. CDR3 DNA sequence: TGTGCCAGCAGCCCGATCGAGCGGGAGGGCCCCTACAATGAGCAGTTCTTC. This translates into CASSPIEREGPYNEQFF. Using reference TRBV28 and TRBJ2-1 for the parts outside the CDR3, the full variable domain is DVKVTQSSRYLVKRTGEKVFLECVQDMDHENMFWYRQDPGLGLRLIYFSYDVKMKEKGDIPEGYSVSREKKERFSLILESASTNQTSMYLCASSPIEREGPYNEQFFGPGTRLTVL.

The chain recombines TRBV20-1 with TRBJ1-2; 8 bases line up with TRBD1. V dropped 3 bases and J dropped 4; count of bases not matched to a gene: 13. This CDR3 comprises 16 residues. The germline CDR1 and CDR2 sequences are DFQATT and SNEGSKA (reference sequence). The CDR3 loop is CSASGLAGQAIYGYTF. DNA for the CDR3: TGCAGTGCTAGTGGTCTCGCGGGACAGGCCATCTATGGCTACACCTTC.

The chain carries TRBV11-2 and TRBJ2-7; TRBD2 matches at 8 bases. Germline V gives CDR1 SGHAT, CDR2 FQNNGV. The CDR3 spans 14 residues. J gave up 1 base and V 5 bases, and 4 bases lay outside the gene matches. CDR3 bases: TGTGCCAGCAGCCGCCGGGGGGGATCCTACGAGCAGTACTTC. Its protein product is CASSRRGGSYEQYF.

CDR3 in amino acids: CASSQDYSGREQFF. DNA of the CDR3: TGTGCCAGCAGCCAAGATTACTCGGGTCGGGAGCAGTTCTTC. The J gene is TRBJ2-1, the V gene TRBV3-1 (or the pseudogene TRBV3-2), with D uncertain. The CDR3 loop spans 14 amino acids. V lost 0 bases, J lost 10 bases, and 13 bases lay in between. The V gene's germline CDR1 is LGHDT and CDR2 YNNKEL (reference sequence).